The present T cell receptor beta chain was sequenced within a study of cytomegalovirus exposure and HLA in healthy donors. Looked up from germline, CDR1 is SGHNT and CDR2 is YYREEE (reference sequence). This CDR3 contains 15 residues. Trimming took 4 bases from V and 1 from J, leaving 14 bases between them. Whole-study findings and limits: Analysis performed later showed TCR beta chains linked to HLA being more clonally expanded than equally common others.

Details on this clone: Its target is unknown.

PCR employed 60 Vbeta and 13 Jbeta primers. Profiling relied on immunoSEQ multiplex PCR, and the TCRdb table lists in-frame clones only, not all of them. The profile shows roughly 6,100 clones, roughly half of them singletons. This sequence was found in a man aged 25 to 40 in good health and CMV-seropositive. Sequencing was performed on PBMCs. The chain joins TRBV5-4 to TRBJ1-1; D gene uncertain. The CDR3 spells CASSISWGGNTEAFF. CDR3 nucleotide sequence: TGTGCCAGCAGCATAAGCTGGGGAGGGAACACTGAAGCTTTCTTT.